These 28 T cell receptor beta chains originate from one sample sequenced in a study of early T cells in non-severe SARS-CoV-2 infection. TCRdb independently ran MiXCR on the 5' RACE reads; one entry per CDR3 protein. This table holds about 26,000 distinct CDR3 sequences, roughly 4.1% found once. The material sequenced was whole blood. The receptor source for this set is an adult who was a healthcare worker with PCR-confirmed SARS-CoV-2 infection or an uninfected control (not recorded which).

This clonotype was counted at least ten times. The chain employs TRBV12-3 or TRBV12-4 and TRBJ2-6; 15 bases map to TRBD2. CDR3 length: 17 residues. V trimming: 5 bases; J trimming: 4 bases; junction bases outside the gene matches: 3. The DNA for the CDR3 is TGTGCCAGCAGTCCCGGGACTAGCGGGAGGGGGGCCAACGTCCTGACTTTC. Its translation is CASSPGTSGRGANVLTF.

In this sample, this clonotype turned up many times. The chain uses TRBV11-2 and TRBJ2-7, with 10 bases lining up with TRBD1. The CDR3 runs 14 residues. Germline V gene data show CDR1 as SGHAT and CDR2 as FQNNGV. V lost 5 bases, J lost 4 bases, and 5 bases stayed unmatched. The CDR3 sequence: CASSATGGLYEQYF. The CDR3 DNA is TGTGCCAGCAGCGCGACAGGGGGCTTGTACGAGCAGTACTTC.

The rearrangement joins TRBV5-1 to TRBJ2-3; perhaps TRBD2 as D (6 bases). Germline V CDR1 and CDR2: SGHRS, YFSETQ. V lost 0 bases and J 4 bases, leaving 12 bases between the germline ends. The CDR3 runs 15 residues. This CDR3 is CASSLAVTGADTQYF. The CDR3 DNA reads TGCGCCAGCAGCTTGGCTGTCACGGGGGCAGATACGCAGTATTTT.

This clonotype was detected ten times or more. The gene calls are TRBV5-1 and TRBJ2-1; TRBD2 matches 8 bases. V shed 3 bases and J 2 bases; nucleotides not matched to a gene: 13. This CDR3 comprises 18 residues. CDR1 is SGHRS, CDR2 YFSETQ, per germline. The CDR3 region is CASSSMITTAGAYNEQFF. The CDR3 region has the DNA TGCGCCAGCAGCTCCATGATTACGACAGCGGGAGCCTACAATGAGCAGTTCTTC. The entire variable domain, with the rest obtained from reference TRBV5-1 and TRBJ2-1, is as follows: KAGVTQTPRYLIKTRGQQVTLSCSPISGHRSVSWYQQTPGQGLQFLFEYFSETQRNKGNFPGRFSGRQFSNSRSEMNVSTLELGDSALYLCASSSMITTAGAYNEQFFGPGTRLTVL.

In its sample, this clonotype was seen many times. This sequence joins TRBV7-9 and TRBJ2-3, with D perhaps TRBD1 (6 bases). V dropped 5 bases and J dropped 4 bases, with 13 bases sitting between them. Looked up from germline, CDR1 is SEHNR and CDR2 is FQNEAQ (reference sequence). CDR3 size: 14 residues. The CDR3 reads CASSRDIVADTQYF. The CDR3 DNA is TGTGCCAGCAGCCGGGACATTGTAGCAGATACGCAGTATTTT.

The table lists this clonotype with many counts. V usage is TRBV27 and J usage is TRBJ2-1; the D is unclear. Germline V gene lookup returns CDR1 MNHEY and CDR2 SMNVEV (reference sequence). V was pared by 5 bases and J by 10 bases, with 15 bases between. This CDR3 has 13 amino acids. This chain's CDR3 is CASSPAPAREQFF. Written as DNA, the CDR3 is TGTGCCAGCAGTCCCGCACCGGCCCGAGAGCAGTTCTTC.

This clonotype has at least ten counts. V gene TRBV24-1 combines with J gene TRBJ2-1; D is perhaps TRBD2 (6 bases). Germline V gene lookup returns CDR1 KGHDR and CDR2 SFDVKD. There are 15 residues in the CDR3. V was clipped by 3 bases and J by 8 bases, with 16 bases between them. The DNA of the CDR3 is TGTGCCACCAGTGATGTCGGGGGAGAAGGCTATGAGCAGTTCTTC. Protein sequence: CATSDVGGEGYEQFF.

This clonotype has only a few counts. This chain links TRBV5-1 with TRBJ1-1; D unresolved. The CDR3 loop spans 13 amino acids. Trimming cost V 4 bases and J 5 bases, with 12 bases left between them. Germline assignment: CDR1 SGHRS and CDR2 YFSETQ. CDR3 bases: TGCGCCAGCAGCCCTTCGACGGGGACTGAAGCTTTCTTT. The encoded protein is CASSPSTGTEAFF.

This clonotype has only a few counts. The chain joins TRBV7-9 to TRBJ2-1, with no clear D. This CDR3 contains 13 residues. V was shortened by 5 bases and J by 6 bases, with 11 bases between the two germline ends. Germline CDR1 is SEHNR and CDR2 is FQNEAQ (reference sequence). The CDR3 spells CASSRALPNEQFF. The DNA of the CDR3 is TGTGCCAGCAGCCGGGCCTTACCCAATGAGCAGTTCTTC.

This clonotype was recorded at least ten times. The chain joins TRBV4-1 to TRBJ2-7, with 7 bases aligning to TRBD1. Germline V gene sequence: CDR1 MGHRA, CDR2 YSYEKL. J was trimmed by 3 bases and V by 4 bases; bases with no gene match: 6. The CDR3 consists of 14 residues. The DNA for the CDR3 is TGCGCCAGCAGCCGCGACAGGGATCTCTACGAGCAGTACTTC. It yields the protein CASSRDRDLYEQYF.

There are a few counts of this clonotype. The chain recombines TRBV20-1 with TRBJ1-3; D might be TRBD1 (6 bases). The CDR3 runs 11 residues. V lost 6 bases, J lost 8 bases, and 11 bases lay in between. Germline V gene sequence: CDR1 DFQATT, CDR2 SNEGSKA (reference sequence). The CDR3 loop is CSAHKGDTIYF. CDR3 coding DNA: TGCAGTGCCCACAAGGGGGACACCATATATTTT.

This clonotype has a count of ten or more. The CDR3 loop is CASSPGTSAINEQFF. The CDR3 DNA follows: TGTGCCAGCAGCCCCGGGACTAGCGCTATCAATGAGCAGTTCTTC. The V gene is TRBV7-3, the J gene TRBJ2-1, with 10 bases identical to TRBD2. This CDR3 is built from 15 residues. V shed 5 bases, J shed 6 bases, and the junction held 7 bases outside the gene matches. Germline CDR1 is SGHTA and CDR2 is FQGTGA.

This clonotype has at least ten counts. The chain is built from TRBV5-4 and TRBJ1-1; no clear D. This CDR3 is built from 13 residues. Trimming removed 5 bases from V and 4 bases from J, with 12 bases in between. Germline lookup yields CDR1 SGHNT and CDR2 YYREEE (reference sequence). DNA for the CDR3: TGTGCCAGCAGTAAAGCAGGAGGCACTGAAGCTTTCTTT. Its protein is CASSKAGGTEAFF.

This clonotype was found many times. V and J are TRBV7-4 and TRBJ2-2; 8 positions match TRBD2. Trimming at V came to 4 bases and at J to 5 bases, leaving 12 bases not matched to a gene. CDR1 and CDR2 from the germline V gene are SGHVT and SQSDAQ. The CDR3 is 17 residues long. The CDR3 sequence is CASSSQWASGCTGELFF. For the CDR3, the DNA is TGTGCCAGCAGCTCCCAGTGGGCTAGCGGGTGTACCGGGGAGCTGTTTTTT.

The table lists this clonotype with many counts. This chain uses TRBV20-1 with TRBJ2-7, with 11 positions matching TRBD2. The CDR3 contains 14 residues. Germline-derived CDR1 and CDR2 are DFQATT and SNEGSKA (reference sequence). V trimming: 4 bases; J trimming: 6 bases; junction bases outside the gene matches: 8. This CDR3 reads CSAILAGGLGEQYF. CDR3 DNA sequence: TGCAGTGCTATCCTAGCGGGAGGCTTGGGCGAGCAGTACTTC.

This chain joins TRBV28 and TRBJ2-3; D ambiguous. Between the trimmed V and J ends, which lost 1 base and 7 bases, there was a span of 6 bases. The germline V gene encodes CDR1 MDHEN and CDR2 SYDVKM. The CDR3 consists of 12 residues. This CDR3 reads CASSLSGYTQYF. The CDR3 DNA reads TGTGCCAGCAGTTTATCGGGTTATACGCAGTATTTT.

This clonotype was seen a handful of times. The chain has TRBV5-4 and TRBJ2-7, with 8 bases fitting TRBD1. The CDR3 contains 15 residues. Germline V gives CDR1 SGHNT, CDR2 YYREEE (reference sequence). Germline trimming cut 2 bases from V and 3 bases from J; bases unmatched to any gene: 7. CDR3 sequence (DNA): TGTGCCAGCAGCTTTTCAGGGGGCGCGATCTACGAGCAGTACTTC. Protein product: CASSFSGGAIYEQYF.

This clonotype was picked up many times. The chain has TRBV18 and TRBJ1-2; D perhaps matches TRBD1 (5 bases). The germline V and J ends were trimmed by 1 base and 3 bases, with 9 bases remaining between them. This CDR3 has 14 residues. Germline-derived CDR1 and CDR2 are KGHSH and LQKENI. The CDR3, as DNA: TGTGCCAGCTCACCACTAGCAGGGTACTATGGCTACACCTTC. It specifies CASSPLAGYYGYTF. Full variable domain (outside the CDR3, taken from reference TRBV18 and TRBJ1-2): NAGVMQNPRHLVRRRGQEARLRCSPMKGHSHVYWYRQLPEEGLKFMVYLQKENIIDESGMPKERFSAEFPKEGPSILRIQQVVRGDSAAYFCASSPLAGYYGYTFGSGTRLTVV.

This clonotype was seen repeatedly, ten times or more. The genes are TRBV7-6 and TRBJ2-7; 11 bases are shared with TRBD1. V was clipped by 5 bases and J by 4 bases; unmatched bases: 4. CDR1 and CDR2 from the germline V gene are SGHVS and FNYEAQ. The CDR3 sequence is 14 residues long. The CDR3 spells CASSRWDRGYEQYF. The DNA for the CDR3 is TGTGCCAGCAGCCGTTGGGACAGGGGGTACGAGCAGTACTTC.

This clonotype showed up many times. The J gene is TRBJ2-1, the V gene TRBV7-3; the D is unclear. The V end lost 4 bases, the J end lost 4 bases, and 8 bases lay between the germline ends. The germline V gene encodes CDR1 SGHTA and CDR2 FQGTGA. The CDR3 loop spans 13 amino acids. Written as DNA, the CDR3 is TGTGCCAGCAGCTCGTCTGGATACAATGAGCAGTTCTTC. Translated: CASSSSGYNEQFF.

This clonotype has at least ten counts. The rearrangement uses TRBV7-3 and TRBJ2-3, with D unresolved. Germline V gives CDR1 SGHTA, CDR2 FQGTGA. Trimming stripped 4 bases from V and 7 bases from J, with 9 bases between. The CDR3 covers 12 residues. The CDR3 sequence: CASSSGPNTQYF. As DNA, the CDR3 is TGTGCCAGCAGCTCCGGACCTAATACGCAGTATTTT.

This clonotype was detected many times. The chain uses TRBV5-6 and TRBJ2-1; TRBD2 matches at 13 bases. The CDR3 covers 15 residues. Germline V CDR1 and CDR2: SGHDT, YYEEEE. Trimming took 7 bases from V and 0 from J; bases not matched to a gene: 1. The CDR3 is CASRLAGGSYNEQFF. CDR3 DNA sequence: TGTGCCAGCCGACTAGCGGGAGGCTCCTACAATGAGCAGTTCTTC.

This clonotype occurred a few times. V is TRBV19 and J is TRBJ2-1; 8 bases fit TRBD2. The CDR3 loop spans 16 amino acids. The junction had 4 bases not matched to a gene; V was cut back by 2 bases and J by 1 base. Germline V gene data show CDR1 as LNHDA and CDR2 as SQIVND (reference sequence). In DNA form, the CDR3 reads TGTGCCAGTAGTATATTTGCGGGAGGATCCTACAATGAGCAGTTCTTC. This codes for CASSIFAGGSYNEQFF. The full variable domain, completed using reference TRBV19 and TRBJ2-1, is DGGITQSPKYLFRKEGQNVTLSCEQNLNHDAMYWYRQDPGQGLRLIYYSQIVNDFQKGDIAEGYSVSREKKESFPLTVTSAQKNPTAFYLCASSIFAGGSYNEQFFGPGTRLTVL.

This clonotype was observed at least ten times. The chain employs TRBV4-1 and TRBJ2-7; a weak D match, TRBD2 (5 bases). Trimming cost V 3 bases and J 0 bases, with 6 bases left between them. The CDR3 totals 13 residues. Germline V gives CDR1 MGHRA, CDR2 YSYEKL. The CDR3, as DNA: TGCGCCAGCAGCCACGGGGTCTCCTACGAGCAGTACTTC. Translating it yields CASSHGVSYEQYF.

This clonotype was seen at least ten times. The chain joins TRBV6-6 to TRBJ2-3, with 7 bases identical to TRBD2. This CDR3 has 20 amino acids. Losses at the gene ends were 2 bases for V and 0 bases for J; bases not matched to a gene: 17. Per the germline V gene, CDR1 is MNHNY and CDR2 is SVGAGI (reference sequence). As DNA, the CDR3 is TGTGCCAGCAGTTACCCCCACCGCCTAGCGGAGGGGTCTAGCACAGATACGCAGTATTTT. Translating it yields CASSYPHRLAEGSSTDTQYF.

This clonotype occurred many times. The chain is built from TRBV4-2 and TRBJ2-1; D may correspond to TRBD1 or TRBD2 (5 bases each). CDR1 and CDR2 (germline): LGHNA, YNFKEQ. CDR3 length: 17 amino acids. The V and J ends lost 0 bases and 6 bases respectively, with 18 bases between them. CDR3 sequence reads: CASSQDPTGLGPNEQFF. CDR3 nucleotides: TGTGCCAGCAGCCAAGATCCGACGGGATTGGGACCCAATGAGCAGTTCTTC.

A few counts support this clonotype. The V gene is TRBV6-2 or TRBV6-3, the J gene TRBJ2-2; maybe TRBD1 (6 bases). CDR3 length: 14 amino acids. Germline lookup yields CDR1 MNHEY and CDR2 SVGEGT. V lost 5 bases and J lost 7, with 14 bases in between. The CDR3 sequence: CASSPQGLGGELFF. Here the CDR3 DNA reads TGTGCCAGCAGTCCACAGGGATTGGGCGGGGAGCTGTTTTTT.

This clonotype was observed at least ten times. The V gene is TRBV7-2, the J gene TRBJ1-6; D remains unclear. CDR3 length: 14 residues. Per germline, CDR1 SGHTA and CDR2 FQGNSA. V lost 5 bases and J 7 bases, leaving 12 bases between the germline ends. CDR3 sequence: CASSPTGWNSPLHF. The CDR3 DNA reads TGTGCCAGCAGCCCGACGGGCTGGAATTCACCCCTCCACTTT. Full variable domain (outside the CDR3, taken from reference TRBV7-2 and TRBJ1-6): GAGVSQSPSNKVTEKGKDVELRCDPISGHTALYWYRQSLGQGLEFLIYFQGNSAPDKSGLPSDRFSAERTGGSVSTLTIQRTQQEDSAVYLCASSPTGWNSPLHFGNGTRLTVT.